This TCR beta chain comes out of a study of CD4 T cells in relation to SARS-CoV-2 and coronaviruses. In the study overall: TCR beta CDR3s were sequenced after roughly 10-day antigen culture of PBMCs. The restricting HLA molecule for shared crossreactive spike epitopes was mapped. Notes on the study in general: The cross-reactivity analysis covered only spike protein, not other viral proteins.

A note on this clone: Its target is not known.

Data came from immunoSEQ multiplex PCR; TCRdb stores just in-frame clones and leaves some out. Among under 25,000 clones listed, more than 60% were seen once. The unexposed donors gave CD4+ T cells in about 2011-2018, prior to COVID-19. CD4+ T cells were isolated from the cells after about ten days of culture. As cell numbers allowed, unexposed-donor CD4+ T cells faced SARS-CoV-2 S/N and four cold-coronavirus spikes. The TCR comes from a human donor in good health. Sequenced: CD4+ T cells from PBMCs, cultured in vitro.

The CDR3 here is CATARTSPNEKLFF. The CDR3 coding sequence is TGTGCCACCGCCCGAACATCCCCCAATGAAAAACTGTTTTTT. V usage is TRBV7-2 and J usage is TRBJ1-4, with D uncertain. Trimming removed 10 bases from V and 5 bases from J, with 17 bases in between. Germline lookup yields CDR1 SGHTA and CDR2 FQGNSA. The CDR3 is made up of 14 amino acids.